Presented here are 10 T cell receptor beta chains from one specimen sequenced in a study of shared clonotypes between healthy human individuals. Data came from immunoSEQ multiplex PCR; TCRdb stores just in-frame clones and leaves some out. The repertoire holds about a million clones, with approximately 76% as singletons. Sample: memory CD4+ T cells sorted from blood. Stated subset: CD45RA-negative fraction. The receptors come from a man younger than 35 in good health.

V and J are TRBV6-7 and TRBJ2-7; TRBD1 matches 7 bases. TRBV6-7 is treated as an ORF (open reading frame) with a function not yet certain. J was trimmed by 5 bases and V by 7 bases; bases with no gene match: 8. The length of the CDR3 is 13 residues. The CDR3 loop reads CASNYRGGHEQYF. CDR3 DNA sequence: TGTGCCAGCAACTACAGGGGCGGACACGAGCAGTACTTC.

In the case of this clone: Its ends do not fully match the called genes, so a read error is possible. The rearrangement joins TRBV7-2 to TRBJ2-7, with a weak D call TRBD2 (5 bases). Germline CDR1 SGHTA, CDR2 FQGNSA. This CDR3 region has 14 residues. The CDR3 DNA is TGTGCCAGCAGCCTAGCTGCGACCTCCTACGAGCAGTACTTC. Its translation: CASSLAATSYEQYF.

The J gene is TRBJ2-5, the V gene TRBV4-1; no clear D. Trimming took off 4 bases at V and 4 bases at J, with 10 bases between the two ends. Germline V CDR1 and CDR2: MGHRA, YSYEKL. The CDR3 loop spans 13 amino acids. The CDR3 DNA reads as TGCGCCAGCAGCCGTATAGTAGGAGAGACCCAGTACTTC. Protein sequence: CASSRIVGETQYF.

The chain recombines TRBV29-1 with TRBJ2-7; a weak D match, TRBD1 (6 bases). Trimming left V 6 bases short and J 6 bases short, with 15 bases between. The CDR3 runs to 12 residues. CDR1 is SQVTM, CDR2 ANQGSEA, per germline. DNA of the CDR3: TGCAGCGTCACCCGAGGGGGAGTCGAGCAGTACTTC. Translating it yields CSVTRGGVEQYF.

In its sample, this clone was seen once. V and J are TRBV28 and TRBJ2-1, with 13 nucleotides matching TRBD2. The length of the CDR3 is 16 residues. With 6 bases clipped from V and 2 bases from J, the junction kept 4 bases outside the gene matches. The germline V gene encodes CDR1 MDHEN and CDR2 SYDVKM. The chain's CDR3 is CASRLGTSGTYNEQFF. DNA for the CDR3: TGTGCCAGCAGGCTCGGGACTAGCGGGACCTACAATGAGCAGTTCTTC.

CDR3 in amino acids: CASTRSGTFTDTQYF. CDR3 coding DNA: TGTGCCAGCACTCGAAGTGGCACTTTCACAGATACGCAGTATTTT. This sequence joins TRBV9 and TRBJ2-3; D unresolved. Trimming removed 6 bases from V and 2 bases from J, with 16 bases in between. The CDR3 length is 15 residues. Germline-derived CDR1 and CDR2 are SGDLS and YYNGEE.

The V and J genes are TRBV28 and TRBJ1-3; D remains unclear. This CDR3 contains 12 residues. Trimming stripped 7 bases from V and 4 bases from J, with 8 bases between. The germline CDR1 and CDR2 sequences are MDHEN and SYDVKM. DNA of the CDR3: TGTGCCAGCAAGGTCGCCGGAAACACCATATATTTT. It yields the protein CASKVAGNTIYF.

The V gene is TRBV5-1, the J gene TRBJ2-6; TRBD1 matches at 8 bases. J gave up 9 bases and V 4 bases, and 3 bases lay outside the gene matches. The CDR3 runs 13 residues. Germline CDR1 SGHRS, CDR2 YFSETQ. The chain's CDR3 is CASSGDRGNVLTF. The CDR3 nucleotides are TGCGCCAGCAGCGGTGACAGGGGCAACGTCCTGACTTTC. The full variable domain, in which reference TRBV5-1 and TRBJ2-6 provide the parts outside the CDR3, is KAGVTQTPRYLIKTRGQQVTLSCSPISGHRSVSWYQQTPGQGLQFLFEYFSETQRNKGNFPGRFSGRQFSNSRSEMNVSTLELGDSALYLCASSGDRGNVLTFGAGSRLTVL.

A remark on this clone: Distinct nucleotide sequences in the sample also encode this CDR3. The chain links TRBV7-2 to TRBJ2-7; TRBD2 matches at 9 bases. With 1 base clipped from V and 2 bases from J, the junction kept 3 bases outside the gene matches. This CDR3 is 15 amino acids long. Per the germline V gene, CDR1 is SGHTA and CDR2 is FQGNSA. The chain's CDR3 is CASSLGLAGAYEQYF. CDR3 DNA: TGTGCCAGCAGCTTAGGATTAGCGGGAGCCTACGAGCAGTACTTC.

This chain links TRBV2 with TRBJ2-2, with 16 bases that match TRBD2. The CDR3 length is 16 residues. In germline, CDR1 is SNHLY, CDR2 FYNNEI. Losses at the gene ends were 6 bases for V and 6 bases for J; bases not matched to a gene: 4. CDR3 sequence (DNA): TGTGCCAGCAGATCGGGACTAGCGGGAGGGTCCGGGGAGCTGTTTTTT. It translates to CASRSGLAGGSGELFF.